A single sample is the source of the 9 T cell receptor beta chains below, sequenced in a study of blood T cell repertoires in COVID-19. The protocol was immunoSEQ multiplex PCR, while the TCRdb copy is restricted to in-frame clones and leaves out a portion. In the table there are roughly 110,000 clones, over 65% of which are singletons. Input material: peripheral blood. Source of these receptors: a woman between 40 and 55 years old with acute or convalescent COVID-19.

The V and J genes are TRBV6-1 and TRBJ2-1; 8 bases line up with TRBD1. CDR1 is MNHNS, CDR2 SASEGT, per germline. Losses at the gene ends were 0 bases for V and 14 bases for J; bases not matched to a gene: 6. The CDR3 length is 13 residues. The CDR3 here is CASSEAWTGREFF. CDR3 bases: TGTGCCAGCAGTGAAGCGTGGACAGGGCGGGAGTTCTTC.

V usage is TRBV7-2 and J usage is TRBJ2-3; perhaps TRBD1 as D (5 bases). The germline V and J ends were trimmed by 4 bases and 0 bases, with 20 bases remaining between them. CDR1 SGHTA and CDR2 FQGNSA come from the germline V gene. The length of the CDR3 is 18 residues. The CDR3 is CASSSPPGQRPSTDTQYF. The CDR3 DNA reads as TGTGCCAGCAGCTCCCCCCCAGGGCAGCGCCCTAGCACAGATACGCAGTATTTT. Full variable domain (rest looked up from reference TRBV7-2 and TRBJ2-3): GAGVSQSPSNKVTEKGKDVELRCDPISGHTALYWYRQSLGQGLEFLIYFQGNSAPDKSGLPSDRFSAERTGGSVSTLTIQRTQQEDSAVYLCASSSPPGQRPSTDTQYFGPGTRLTVL.

CDR3 coding DNA: TGTGCCTGGGCCCGCAGGGGGCAATCAGTTTGGTACGAGCAGTACTTC. This translates into CAWARRGQSVWYEQYF. The V call is TRBV30, the J call TRBJ2-7; 8 bases are a match to TRBD1. From germline, CDR1 is GTSNPN and CDR2 SVGIG (reference sequence). V lost 5 bases to trimming and J lost 4 bases; unmatched junction nucleotides: 16. The CDR3 length is 16 residues.

The chain links TRBV5-1 to TRBJ1-3; D may be TRBD1 (6 bases). CDR1 and CDR2 from the germline V gene are SGHRS and YFSETQ. V was clipped by 0 bases and J by 4 bases, with 14 bases between them. CDR3 size: 16 residues. CDR3 in amino acids: CASSLAQGKAGNTIYF. The CDR3 DNA reads as TGCGCCAGCAGCTTGGCCCAGGGGAAGGCGGGAAACACCATATATTTT.

The chain is built from TRBV10-3 and TRBJ1-2; TRBD1 agrees at 10 bases. V lost 10 bases to trimming and J lost 4 bases; unmatched junction nucleotides: 6. Germline V gives CDR1 ENHRY, CDR2 SYGVKD. CDR3 length: 13 amino acids. The CDR3 spells CATSTGGSYGYTF. As DNA, the CDR3 is TGTGCCACTTCGACAGGGGGCAGCTATGGCTACACCTTC.

The genes are TRBV6-5 and TRBJ1-3, with a possible D match to TRBD1 (5 bases). This CDR3 is built from 13 residues. V was trimmed by 6 bases and J by 4 bases, leaving 10 bases between them. The germline V gene encodes CDR1 MNHEY and CDR2 SVGAGI. The CDR3 here is CASRLTAGNTIYF. The CDR3 nucleotides read TGTGCCAGCAGGTTGACAGCCGGAAACACCATATATTTT.

J is TRBJ1-2 and V is TRBV19; TRBD1 is a possible D gene (6 bases). The CDR3 contains 15 residues. Germline V gives CDR1 LNHDA, CDR2 SQIVND (reference sequence). V was clipped by 4 bases and J by 2 bases, with 14 bases between them. CDR3 in DNA: TGTGCCAGTAGTACCCTAGGGACAAAAAACTATGGCTACACCTTC. Translated: CASSTLGTKNYGYTF. Filled out from reference TRBV19 and TRBJ1-2, the complete variable domain reads DGGITQSPKYLFRKEGQNVTLSCEQNLNHDAMYWYRQDPGQGLRLIYYSQIVNDFQKGDIAEGYSVSREKKESFPLTVTSAQKNPTAFYLCASSTLGTKNYGYTFGSGTRLTVV.

This clone was counted between two and nine times. The rearrangement uses TRBV30 and TRBJ1-5; no clear D gene. The germline V gene encodes CDR1 GTSNPN and CDR2 SVGIG (reference sequence). The V gene lost 3 bases and the J gene lost 0 bases, with 9 bases spanning the gap. The CDR3 spans 14 residues. Here the CDR3 DNA reads TGTGCCTGGAGCCCCGGGATTAGCAATCAGCCCCAGCATTTT. Translating gives CAWSPGISNQPQHF.

This chain uses TRBV10-3 with TRBJ1-2; 10 nucleotides line up with TRBD1. This CDR3 is built from 13 residues. The V gene end was trimmed by 9 bases and the J gene end by 5 bases; junction bases not matched to a gene: 6. Germline V gene data show CDR1 as ENHRY and CDR2 as SYGVKD. CDR3 in amino acids: CAIGQGVGYGYTF. In nucleotides, the CDR3 is TGTGCCATAGGACAGGGGGTAGGATATGGCTACACCTTC.